This TCR beta chain was identified in a study of cytomegalovirus exposure and HLA in healthy donors. Study-wide results and limits: Later work showed greater clonal expansion in HLA-associated TCR beta chains than in equally common others.

Germline assignment: CDR1 SGDLS and CDR2 YYNGEE. The CDR3 spans 14 residues. The V gene lost 0 bases and the J gene lost 2 bases, with 3 bases spanning the gap. The PCR employed 60 Vbeta primers together with 13 Jbeta primers. In the original analysis: In a later analysis, around 10 million of around 75 million unique beta chains occurred in at least two donors. Sequencing was performed with immunoSEQ multiplex PCR; in TCRdb, only in-frame clones are kept and a portion is missing. From that table come the V and J calls and clone size; the DNA was used to work out D and trimming. This table holds roughly 87,000 clones, roughly 83% found once. A single count supports this clone. Its matching antigen is unknown.

The V and J genes are TRBV9 and TRBJ2-6; unclear D gene. The material sequenced was PBMCs. The TCR was taken from a woman aged 35 to 49 in good health and CMV-seropositive. The CDR3 protein is CASSVATGANVLTF. DNA of the CDR3: TGTGCCAGCAGCGTAGCCACTGGGGCCAACGTCCTGACTTTC.